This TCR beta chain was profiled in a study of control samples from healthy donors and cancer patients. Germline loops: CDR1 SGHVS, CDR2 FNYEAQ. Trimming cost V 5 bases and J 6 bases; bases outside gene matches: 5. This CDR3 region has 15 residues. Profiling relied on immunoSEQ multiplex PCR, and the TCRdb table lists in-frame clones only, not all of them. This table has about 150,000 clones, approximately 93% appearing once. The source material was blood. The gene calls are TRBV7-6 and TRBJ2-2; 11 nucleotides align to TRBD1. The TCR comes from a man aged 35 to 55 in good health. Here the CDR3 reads CASSTPGQGAGELFF. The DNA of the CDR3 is TGTGCCAGCAGCACGCCGGGACAGGGGGCCGGGGAGCTGTTTTTT.